This is a list of T cell receptor beta chains from one sample in a study of cytomegalovirus exposure and HLA in healthy donors. Sequencing was performed with immunoSEQ multiplex PCR; in TCRdb, only in-frame clones are kept and a portion is missing. The sample has roughly 180,000 clones; about 80% are singletons. The material sequenced was PBMCs. These receptors originate from a young man in good health and CMV-seronegative. Each CDR3 is given without its conserved first and last residue. Fields, in order: V gene, J gene, CDR3 protein.

v_call: TRBV6-5; j_call: TRBJ2-7; cdr3_aa: ASSRGSRDEQY
v_call: TRBV2; j_call: TRBJ2-3; cdr3_aa: ASSGTLADTQY
v_call: TRBV4-3; j_call: TRBJ2-5; cdr3_aa: ASSQGRGQETQY
v_call: TRBV28; j_call: TRBJ1-5; cdr3_aa: ASSFEGGESQPQH
v_call: TRBV7-2; j_call: TRBJ1-2; cdr3_aa: ASSSTGAWDGYT
v_call: TRBV10-3; j_call: TRBJ2-5; cdr3_aa: AISEAGGDGYRETQY
v_call: TRBV6-5; j_call: .; cdr3_aa: ASSTGQGRHEQY
v_call: TRBV19; j_call: TRBJ1-2; cdr3_aa: ASRGTGNYGYT
v_call: TRBV4-1; j_call: TRBJ2-3; cdr3_aa: ASSQGAPSGRTDTQY
v_call: TRBV16; j_call: TRBJ2-5; cdr3_aa: ASSQQETQY
v_call: TRBV5-1; j_call: TRBJ1-5; cdr3_aa: ASSQQGVVDNQPQH
v_call: TRBV9; j_call: TRBJ2-7; cdr3_aa: ASSPLAGPKNGEQY
v_call: TRBV18; j_call: TRBJ2-7; cdr3_aa: ASSLGTGTIYEQY
v_call: TRBV6-4; j_call: TRBJ1-1; cdr3_aa: ASSERTGTEAF
v_call: TRBV28; j_call: TRBJ2-2; cdr3_aa: ASQKYTGELF
v_call: TRBV27; j_call: TRBJ2-2; cdr3_aa: ASSQSRQNTGELF
v_call: TRBV4-3; j_call: TRBJ1-5; cdr3_aa: ASSQNGTGAPYSNQPQH
v_call: TRBV7-9; j_call: TRBJ2-4; cdr3_aa: ASSLFIAGLAKNIQY
v_call: TRBV5-6; j_call: TRBJ2-7; cdr3_aa: ASSLSLAGAYEQY
v_call: TRBV28; j_call: TRBJ2-7; cdr3_aa: ASTAQGQLSYEQY
v_call: TRBV5-1; j_call: TRBJ2-6; cdr3_aa: ASSSGQASSGANVLT
v_call: TRBV6-6; j_call: TRBJ1-6; cdr3_aa: ASSYGESSYNSPLH
v_call: TRBV30; j_call: TRBJ1-2; cdr3_aa: AWSSGGFFGYT
v_call: TRBV6-6; j_call: TRBJ2-7; cdr3_aa: ASSNSPGQNYEQY
v_call: TRBV28; j_call: TRBJ2-7; cdr3_aa: ASSRLGGFYEQY